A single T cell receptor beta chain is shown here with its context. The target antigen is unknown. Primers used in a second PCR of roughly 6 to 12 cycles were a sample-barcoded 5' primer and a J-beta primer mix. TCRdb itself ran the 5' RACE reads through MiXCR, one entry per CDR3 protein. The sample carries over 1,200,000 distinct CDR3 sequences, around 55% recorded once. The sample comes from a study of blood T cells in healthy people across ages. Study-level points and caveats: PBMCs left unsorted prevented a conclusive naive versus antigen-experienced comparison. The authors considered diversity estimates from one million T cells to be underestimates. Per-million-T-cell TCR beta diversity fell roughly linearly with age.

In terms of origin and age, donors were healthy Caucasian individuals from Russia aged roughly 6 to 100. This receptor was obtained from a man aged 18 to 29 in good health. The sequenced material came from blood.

In DNA, the CDR3 is TGCGCCAGCGTAGGCAGTCCCACCGGGGAGCTGTTTTTT. Amino acid sequence: CASVGSPTGELFF. The rearrangement uses TRBV4-1 and TRBJ2-2; D remains unclear. Trimming took 8 bases from V and 4 from J, leaving 11 bases between them. The CDR3 extends over 13 amino acids. Germline V gives CDR1 MGHRA, CDR2 YSYEKL.